The clone carrying this TCR beta chain was seen once. Germline CDR1 reads SGHTA; CDR2 reads FQGTGA. This CDR3 has 15 residues. Trimming shortened V by 1 base and J by 5 bases, and 12 bases separated the two germline ends. This sample stems from a study of technical replicates of blood from several donors. Produced via immunoSEQ multiplex PCR; TCRdb's table is partial and in-frame only. The sample carries about 50,000 clones, about 96% recorded once. The V gene is TRBV7-3, the J gene TRBJ1-5; TRBD1 might be the D (5 bases). Sequencing was performed on T cells isolated from PBMCs. This receptor was identified in a human donor in good health. The CDR3 nucleotides read TGTGCCAGCAGCTTAAGAACAGGAACGGATCAGCCCCAGCATTTT. Its protein is CASSLRTGTDQPQHF.